The rows below give T cell receptor beta chains drawn from one sample of a study of Ad26.COV2.S vaccination and SARS-CoV-2 variants. Profiling relied on immunoSEQ multiplex PCR, and the TCRdb table lists in-frame clones only, not all of them. The repertoire holds 440,000 or so clones, with around 91% as singletons. Sequencing used peripheral blood, obtained in a trial of Ad26.COV2.S vaccine versus placebo. The origin of the receptors is a person between 18 and 60 years old who received the Ad26.COV2.S COVID-19 vaccine or a placebo. CDR3s leave out the opening cysteine and the closing phenylalanine or tryptophan.

TRBV11-2,TRBJ2-1,13,ASSSATGGWNEQF
TRBV28,TRBJ2-1,12,ASMAGGLYNEQF
TRBV28,TRBJ2-1,14,ASSRPDWRASNEQF
TRBV24-1,TRBJ2-2,12,ATSAPTLTGELF
TRBV4-2,TRBJ1-6,16,ASSQDLTNPWGNSPLH
TRBV6-1,TRBJ2-7,12,ASSEALGTYEQY
TRBV2,TRBJ1-4,13,ASSEAQETYEKLF
TRBV27,TRBJ2-7,14,ASSPWGATSGREQY
TRBV12-3/TRBV12-4,TRBJ2-7,10,ASSLGYSEQY
TRBV2,TRBJ2-7,10,ASSGPRQGRD
TRBV19,TRBJ2-1,15,ASTQGAGGLSYNEQF
TRBV5-6,TRBJ2-1,13,ASSLAAGTYNEQF
TRBV27,TRBJ2-2,16,ASSWLPPGQGETGELF
TRBV5-3,TRBJ2-5,13,ARSLRGGRVETQY
TRBV19,TRBJ1-1,12,ASSDDGGWTEAF
TRBV3-1/TRBV3-2,TRBJ1-5,13,ASSQDAGRNQPQH
TRBV28,TRBJ2-3,16,ASSWGGTSGSISDTQY
TRBV10-3,TRBJ2-7,11,AISDPTSHEQY
TRBV19,TRBJ2-3,14,ASSQTGPTSTDTQY
TRBV2,TRBJ2-5,12,ASTGLAARETQY
TRBV14,TRBJ2-7,11,ASSLTGTYEQY
TRBV5-4,TRBJ2-1,15,ASSLAGGSLLYNEQF
TRBV27,TRBJ2-7,12,ASSPRQGGYEQY
TRBV25-1,TRBJ2-3,14,ASRQSSGRLRDTQY